The T cell receptor beta chain described here comes from a study of T cells in Graves' hyperthyroidism and ophthalmopathy. Comments on this clonotype: Its cognate antigen is unknown.

Trimming took off 0 bases at V and 5 bases at J, with 13 bases between the two ends. Germline V gene lookup returns CDR1 MNHEY and CDR2 SVGAGI. The CDR3 runs 15 residues. Whole-study findings and limits: Model-based prediction identified ophthalmopathy a median around 6.5 months prior to its onset.

Researchers amplified the TCR beta CDR3 regions from RNA transcripts. The TCR CDR3 first-round RT-PCR relied on the HTBI primer set. TCRdb re-called the multiplex PCR reads through MiXCR, storing one row per CDR3 protein. The sample contains under 450,000 distinct CDR3 sequences, more than 15% of which appear only once. Sequenced sample: blood. This receptor was obtained from a woman aged 18-29 years with Graves' hyperthyroidism. This rearrangement joins TRBV6-5 to TRBJ1-2, with D perhaps matching TRBD1 (6 bases). The CDR3 DNA reads as TGTGCCAGCAGTTACTCGATGCAGGGGCTATATGGCTACACCTTC. This sequence encodes CASSYSMQGLYGYTF.